These T cell receptor beta chains were read from a single sample in a study of T cells in localized non-small cell lung cancer. Produced via immunoSEQ multiplex PCR; TCRdb's table is partial and in-frame only. The profile shows 24,000 or so clones, around 88% of them singletons. This specimen consisted of peripheral blood mononuclear cells, obtained before any cancer treatment. All receptors come from a woman aged 40 to 75 with stage III lung adenocarcinoma. Both conserved end residues are part of each CDR3. D genes are given only for firm matches. The size of a clone is reported for some rows only, either as once, few or many, or as a class for expanded clones.

d_call j_call v_call clone_size cdr3_aa cdr3_nt
- TRBJ1-1 TRBV6-5 - CASSYSGYTEAFF TGTGCCAGCAGTTACTCAGGGTACACTGAAGCTTTCTTT
TRBD1 TRBJ1-1 TRBV11-2 - CASSFMGQGNTEAFF TGTGCCAGCAGCTTCATGGGACAGGGGAACACTGAAGCTTTCTTT
TRBD2 TRBJ2-1 TRBV19 once CASGRGGMTYNEQFF TGTGCCAGTGGGCGCGGGGGGATGACCTACAATGAGCAGTTCTTC
- TRBJ1-1 TRBV27 - CASLSMTDSNTEAFF TGTGCCAGCCTATCTATGACTGATTCGAACACTGAAGCTTTCTTT
TRBD2 TRBJ2-5 TRBV7-2 - CASSLGLAGAGETQYF TGTGCCAGCAGCTTAGGACTAGCGGGGGCCGGGGAGACCCAGTACTTC
TRBD1 TRBJ2-7 TRBV28 - CASRYGQDSSYEQYF TGTGCCAGCAGGTATGGACAGGATAGCTCCTACGAGCAGTACTTC
TRBD1 TRBJ1-5 TRBV4-1 - CASTQQGVGNQPQHF TGCGCCAGCACCCAACAGGGGGTAGGTAATCAGCCCCAGCATTTT
TRBD2 TRBJ2-3 TRBV10-2 - CATRGTSPSADTQYF TGCGCCACCCGCGGGACTAGCCCGAGCGCAGATACGCAGTATTTT
- TRBJ2-7 TRBV14 - CASSQDWASSYEQYF TGTGCCAGCAGCCAAGATTGGGCGAGTTCCTACGAGCAGTACTTC
- TRBJ1-5 TRBV5-6 - CASSLAGREGQPQHF TGTGCCAGCAGCTTGGCCGGGAGGGAGGGTCAGCCCCAGCATTTT
TRBD2 TRBJ2-2 TRBV6-5 - CASRSSGLAGELFF TGTGCCAGCAGATCTAGCGGACTGGCCGGGGAGCTGTTTTTT
- TRBJ2-7 TRBV9 - CASSPRGGAYEQYF TGTGCCAGCAGCCCCCGAGGGGGAGCCTACGAGCAGTACTTC
TRBD1 TRBJ1-1 TRBV15 - CATSRSRTGVMNTEAFF TGTGCCACCAGCAGATCCCGGACAGGGGTCATGAACACTGAAGCTTTCTTT
TRBD1 TRBJ2-3 TRBV19 few CASSLPGTGRSDTQYF TGTGCCAGTAGTCTTCCCGGGACAGGGAGATCAGATACGCAGTATTTT
TRBD2 TRBJ2-7 TRBV7-2 - CASIGSAGLGKQYF TGTGCCAGCATAGGTTCAGCGGGGTTGGGAAAACAGTACTTC
- TRBJ2-3 TRBV25-1 - CASSTGGFTDTQYF TGTGCCAGCTCCACGGGCGGTTTCACAGATACGCAGTATTTT